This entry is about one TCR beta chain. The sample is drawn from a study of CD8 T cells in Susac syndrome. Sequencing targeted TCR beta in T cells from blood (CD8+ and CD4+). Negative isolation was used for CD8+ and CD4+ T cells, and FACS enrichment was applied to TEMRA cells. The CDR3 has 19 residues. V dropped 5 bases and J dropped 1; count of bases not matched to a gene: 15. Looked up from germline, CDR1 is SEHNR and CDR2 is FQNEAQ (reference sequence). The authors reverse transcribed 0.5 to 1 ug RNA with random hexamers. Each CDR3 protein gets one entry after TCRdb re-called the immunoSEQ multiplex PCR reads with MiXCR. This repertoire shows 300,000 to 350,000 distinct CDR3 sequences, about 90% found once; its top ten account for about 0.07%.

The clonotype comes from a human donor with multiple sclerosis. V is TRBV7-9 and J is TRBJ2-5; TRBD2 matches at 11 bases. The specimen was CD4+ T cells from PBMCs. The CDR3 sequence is CASSHGSGRVSLFQETQYF. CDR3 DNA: TGTGCCAGCAGCCACGGTAGCGGGAGGGTTTCGTTGTTCCAAGAGACCCAGTACTTC.